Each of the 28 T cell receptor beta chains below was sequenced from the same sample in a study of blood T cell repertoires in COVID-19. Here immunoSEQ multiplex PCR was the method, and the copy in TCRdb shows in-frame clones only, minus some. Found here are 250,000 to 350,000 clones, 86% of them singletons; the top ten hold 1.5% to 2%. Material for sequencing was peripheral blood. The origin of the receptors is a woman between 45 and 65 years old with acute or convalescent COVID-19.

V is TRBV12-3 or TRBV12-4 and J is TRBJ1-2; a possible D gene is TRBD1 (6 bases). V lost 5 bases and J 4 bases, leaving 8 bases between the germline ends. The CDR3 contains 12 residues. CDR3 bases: TGTGCCAGCAGTCAGGGGCCCTATGGCTACACCTTC. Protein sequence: CASSQGPYGYTF.

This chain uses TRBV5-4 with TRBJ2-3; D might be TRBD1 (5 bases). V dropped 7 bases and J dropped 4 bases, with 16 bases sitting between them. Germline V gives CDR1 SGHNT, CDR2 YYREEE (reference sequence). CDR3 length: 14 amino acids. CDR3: CASSGQGPADTQYF. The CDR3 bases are TGTGCCAGCTCCGGGCAGGGTCCGGCAGATACGCAGTATTTT.

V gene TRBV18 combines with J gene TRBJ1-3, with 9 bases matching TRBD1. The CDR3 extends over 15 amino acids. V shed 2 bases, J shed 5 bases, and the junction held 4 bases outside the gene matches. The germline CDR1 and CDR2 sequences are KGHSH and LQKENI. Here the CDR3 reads CASSPGTGSRNTIYF. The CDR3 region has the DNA TGTGCCAGCTCACCAGGGACAGGGTCGCGAAACACCATATATTTT.

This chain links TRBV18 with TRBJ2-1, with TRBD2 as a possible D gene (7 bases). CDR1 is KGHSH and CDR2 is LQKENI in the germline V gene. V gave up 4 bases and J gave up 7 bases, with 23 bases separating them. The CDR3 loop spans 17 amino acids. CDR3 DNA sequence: TGTGCCAGCTCACAAACCTTGGGGGGGGCCGCCGGGAATGAGCAGTTCTTC. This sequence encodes CASSQTLGGAAGNEQFF. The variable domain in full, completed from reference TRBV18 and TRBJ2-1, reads NAGVMQNPRHLVRRRGQEARLRCSPMKGHSHVYWYRQLPEEGLKFMVYLQKENIIDESGMPKERFSAEFPKEGPSILRIQQVVRGDSAAYFCASSQTLGGAAGNEQFFGPGTRLTVL.

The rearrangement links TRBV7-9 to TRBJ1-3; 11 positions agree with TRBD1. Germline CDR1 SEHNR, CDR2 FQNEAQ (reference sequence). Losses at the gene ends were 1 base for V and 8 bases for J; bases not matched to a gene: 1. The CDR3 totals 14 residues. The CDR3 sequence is CASSLEGQGDTIYF. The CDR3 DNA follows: TGTGCCAGCAGCTTAGAGGGACAGGGGGACACCATATATTTT.

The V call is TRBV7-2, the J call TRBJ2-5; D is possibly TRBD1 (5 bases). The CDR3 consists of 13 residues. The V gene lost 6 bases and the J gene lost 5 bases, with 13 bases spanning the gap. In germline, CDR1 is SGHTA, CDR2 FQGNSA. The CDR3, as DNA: TGTGCCAGCAGTTATGGGGCAGCGGAGACCCAGTACTTC. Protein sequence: CASSYGAAETQYF. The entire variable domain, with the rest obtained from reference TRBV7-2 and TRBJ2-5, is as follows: GAGVSQSPSNKVTEKGKDVELRCDPISGHTALYWYRQSLGQGLEFLIYFQGNSAPDKSGLPSDRFSAERTGGSVSTLTIQRTQQEDSAVYLCASSYGAAETQYFGPGTRLLVL.

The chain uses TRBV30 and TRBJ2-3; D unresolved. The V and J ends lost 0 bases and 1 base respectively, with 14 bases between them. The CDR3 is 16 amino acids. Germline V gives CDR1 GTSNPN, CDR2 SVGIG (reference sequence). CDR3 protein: CAWSVPRLPRTDTQYF. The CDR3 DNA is TGTGCCTGGAGTGTGCCAAGACTGCCACGCACAGATACGCAGTATTTT.

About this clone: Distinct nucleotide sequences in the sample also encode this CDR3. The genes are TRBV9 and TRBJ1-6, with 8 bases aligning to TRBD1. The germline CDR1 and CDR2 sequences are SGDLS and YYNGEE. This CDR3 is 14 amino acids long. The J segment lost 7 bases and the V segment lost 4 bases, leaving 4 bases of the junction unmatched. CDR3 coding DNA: TGTGCCAGCAGCCCACGACAGGGGAATTCACCCCTCCACTTT. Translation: CASSPRQGNSPLHF.

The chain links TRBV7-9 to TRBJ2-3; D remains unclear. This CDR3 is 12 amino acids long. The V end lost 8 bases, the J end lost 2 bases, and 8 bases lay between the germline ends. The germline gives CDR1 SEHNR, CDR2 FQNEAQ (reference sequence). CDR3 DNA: TGTGCCAGCGTTAGCTACACAGATACGCAGTATTTT. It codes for CASVSYTDTQYF.

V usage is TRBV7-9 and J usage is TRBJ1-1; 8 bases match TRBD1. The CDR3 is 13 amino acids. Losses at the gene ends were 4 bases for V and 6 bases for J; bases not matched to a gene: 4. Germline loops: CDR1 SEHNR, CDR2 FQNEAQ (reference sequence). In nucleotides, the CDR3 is TGTGCCAGCAGCTGGACAGGGTACGCTGAAGCTTTCTTT. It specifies CASSWTGYAEAFF.

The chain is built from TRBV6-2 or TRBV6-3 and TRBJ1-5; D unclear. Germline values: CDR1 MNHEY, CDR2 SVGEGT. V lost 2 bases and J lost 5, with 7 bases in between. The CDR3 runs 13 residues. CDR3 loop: CASSYMAYQPQHF. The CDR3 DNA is TGTGCCAGCAGTTACATGGCCTATCAGCCCCAGCATTTT.

The CDR3 bases are TGTGCCAGCAGCCAGGGGGGACTAGCGGGAGGGCCCGGCGGGGAGCTGTTTTTT. Its translation: CASSQGGLAGGPGGELFF. The chain employs TRBV3-1 (or the pseudogene TRBV3-2) and TRBJ2-2; 16 bases map to TRBD2. CDR1 and CDR2 (germline): LGHDT, YNNKEL (reference sequence). The CDR3 consists of 18 residues. Germline trimming cut 3 bases from V and 7 bases from J; bases unmatched to any gene: 8.

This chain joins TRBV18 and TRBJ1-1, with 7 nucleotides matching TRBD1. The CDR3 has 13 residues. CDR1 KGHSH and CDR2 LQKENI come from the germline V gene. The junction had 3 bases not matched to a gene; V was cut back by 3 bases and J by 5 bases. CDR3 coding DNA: TGTGCCAGCTCACCGTTACAGGGGACTGAAGCTTTCTTT. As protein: CASSPLQGTEAFF.

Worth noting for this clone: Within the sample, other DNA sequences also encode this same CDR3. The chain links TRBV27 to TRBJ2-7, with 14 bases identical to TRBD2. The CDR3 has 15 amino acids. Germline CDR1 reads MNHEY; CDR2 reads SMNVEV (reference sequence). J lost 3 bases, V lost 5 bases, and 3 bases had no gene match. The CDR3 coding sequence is TGTGCCAGCAGTCCAGGACTAGCGGGAGGCTACGAGCAGTACTTC. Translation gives CASSPGLAGGYEQYF.

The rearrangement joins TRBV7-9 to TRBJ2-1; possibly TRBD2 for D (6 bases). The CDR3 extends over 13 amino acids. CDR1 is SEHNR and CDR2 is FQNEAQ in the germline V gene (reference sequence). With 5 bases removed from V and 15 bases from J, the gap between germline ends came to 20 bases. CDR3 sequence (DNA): TGTGCCAGCAGCACCCAAGGGACTGTATTAGGGTTCTTC. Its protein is CASSTQGTVLGFF. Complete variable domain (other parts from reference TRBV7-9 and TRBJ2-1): DTGVSQNPRHKITKRGQNVTFRCDPISEHNRLYWYRQTLGQGPEFLTYFQNEAQLEKSRLLSDRFSAERPKGSFSTLEIQRTEQGDSAMYLCASSTQGTVLGFFGPGTRLTVL.

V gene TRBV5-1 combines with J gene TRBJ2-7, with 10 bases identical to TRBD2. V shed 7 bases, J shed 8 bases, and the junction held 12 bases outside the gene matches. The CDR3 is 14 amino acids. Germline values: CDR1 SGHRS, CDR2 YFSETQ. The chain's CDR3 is CASYEAGGGAKQYF. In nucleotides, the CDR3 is TGCGCCAGCTACGAAGCGGGAGGGGGAGCCAAGCAGTACTTC.

The CDR3 bases are TGTGCCAGCAGTAATAATGGACACGCTAACTATGGCTACACCTTC. Translating gives CASSNNGHANYGYTF. V is TRBV6-2 or TRBV6-3 and J is TRBJ1-2; D may be TRBD1 (5 bases). The CDR3 extends over 15 amino acids. The ends were cut back, 5 bases at V and 0 bases at J, with 13 bases in the middle. Germline lookup yields CDR1 MNHEY and CDR2 SVGEGT.

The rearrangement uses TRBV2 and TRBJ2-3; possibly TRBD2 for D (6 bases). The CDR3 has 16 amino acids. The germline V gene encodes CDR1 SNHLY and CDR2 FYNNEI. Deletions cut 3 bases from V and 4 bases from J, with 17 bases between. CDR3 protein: CASSEGSGLGADTQYF. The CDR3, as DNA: TGTGCCAGCAGTGAGGGTTCGGGACTGGGCGCAGATACGCAGTATTTT.

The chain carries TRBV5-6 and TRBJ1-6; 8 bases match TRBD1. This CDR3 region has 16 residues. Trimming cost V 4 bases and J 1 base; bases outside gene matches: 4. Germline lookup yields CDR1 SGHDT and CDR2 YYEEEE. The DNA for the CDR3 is TGTGCCAGCAGCAACAGGGGGGAGTCCTATAATTCACCCCTCCACTTT. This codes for CASSNRGESYNSPLHF.

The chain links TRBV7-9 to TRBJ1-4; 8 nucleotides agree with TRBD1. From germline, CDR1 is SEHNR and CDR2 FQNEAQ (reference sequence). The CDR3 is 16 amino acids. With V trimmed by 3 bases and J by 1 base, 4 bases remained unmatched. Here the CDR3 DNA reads TGTGCCAGCAGCTTCCGGACAGGGCTAACTAATGAAAAACTGTTTTTT. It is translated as CASSFRTGLTNEKLFF.

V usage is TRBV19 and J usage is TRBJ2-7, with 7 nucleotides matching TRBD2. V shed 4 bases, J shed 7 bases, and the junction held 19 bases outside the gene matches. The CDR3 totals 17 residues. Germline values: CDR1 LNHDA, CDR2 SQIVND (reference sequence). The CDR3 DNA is TGTGCCAGTAGTAATGTCAGAGGCGGGAGAAGGTCTGGAGAGCAGTACTTC. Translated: CASSNVRGGRRSGEQYF.

As DNA, the CDR3 is TGTGCCAGCAGCTTAAGTCCTAGCTCCTACAATGAGCAGTTCTTC. Protein product: CASSLSPSSYNEQFF. The chain combines TRBV7-3 with TRBJ2-1; D gene unclear. This CDR3 has 15 amino acids. Trimming took off 1 base at V and 0 bases at J, with 7 bases between the two ends. CDR1 and CDR2 from the germline V gene are SGHTA and FQGTGA.

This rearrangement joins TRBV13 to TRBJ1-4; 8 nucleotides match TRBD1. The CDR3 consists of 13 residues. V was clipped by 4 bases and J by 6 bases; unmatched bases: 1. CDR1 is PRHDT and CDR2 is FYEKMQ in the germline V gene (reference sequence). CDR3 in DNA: TGTGCCAGCAGCTCAGGGGGCTATGAAAAACTGTTTTTT. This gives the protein CASSSGGYEKLFF.

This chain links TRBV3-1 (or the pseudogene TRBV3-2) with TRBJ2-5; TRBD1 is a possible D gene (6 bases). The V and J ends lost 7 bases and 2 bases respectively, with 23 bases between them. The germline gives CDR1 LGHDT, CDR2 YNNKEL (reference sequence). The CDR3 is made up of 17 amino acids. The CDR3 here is CASKGVLRPKGQETQYF. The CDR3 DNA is TGTGCCAGCAAGGGGGTTCTCCGACCGAAGGGGCAAGAGACCCAGTACTTC.

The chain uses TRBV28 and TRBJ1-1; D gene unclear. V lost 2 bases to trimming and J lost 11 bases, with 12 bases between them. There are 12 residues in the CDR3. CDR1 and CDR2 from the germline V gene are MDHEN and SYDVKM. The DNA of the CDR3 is TGTGCCAGCAGTTTAGGAGGTTATAGGGCTTTCTTT. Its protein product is CASSLGGYRAFF. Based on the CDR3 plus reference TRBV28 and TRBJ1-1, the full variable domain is DVKVTQSSRYLVKRTGEKVFLECVQDMDHENMFWYRQDPGLGLRLIYFSYDVKMKEKGDIPEGYSVSREKKERFSLILESASTNQTSMYLCASSLGGYRAFFGQGTRLTVV.

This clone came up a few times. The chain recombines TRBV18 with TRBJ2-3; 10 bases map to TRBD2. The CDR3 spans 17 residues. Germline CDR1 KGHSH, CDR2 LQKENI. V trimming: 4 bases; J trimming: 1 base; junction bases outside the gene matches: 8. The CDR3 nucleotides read TGTGCCAGCTCACTGAGCCCCGGACTAGCGGGCACAGATACGCAGTATTTT. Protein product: CASSLSPGLAGTDTQYF.

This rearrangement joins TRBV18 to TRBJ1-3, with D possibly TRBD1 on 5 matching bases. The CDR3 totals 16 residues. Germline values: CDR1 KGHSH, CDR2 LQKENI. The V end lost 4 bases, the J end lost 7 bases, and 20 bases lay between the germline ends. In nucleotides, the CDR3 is TGTGCCAGCTCACGTCCTGGGACCCAGCGGGGGAACACCATATATTTT. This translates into CASSRPGTQRGNTIYF.

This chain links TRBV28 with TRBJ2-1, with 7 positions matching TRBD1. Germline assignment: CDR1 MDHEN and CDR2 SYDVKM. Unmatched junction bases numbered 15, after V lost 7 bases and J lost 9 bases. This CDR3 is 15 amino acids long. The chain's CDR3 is CASITPLGQRGEQFF. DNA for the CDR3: TGTGCCAGCATTACACCCTTGGGACAGAGGGGTGAGCAGTTCTTC.